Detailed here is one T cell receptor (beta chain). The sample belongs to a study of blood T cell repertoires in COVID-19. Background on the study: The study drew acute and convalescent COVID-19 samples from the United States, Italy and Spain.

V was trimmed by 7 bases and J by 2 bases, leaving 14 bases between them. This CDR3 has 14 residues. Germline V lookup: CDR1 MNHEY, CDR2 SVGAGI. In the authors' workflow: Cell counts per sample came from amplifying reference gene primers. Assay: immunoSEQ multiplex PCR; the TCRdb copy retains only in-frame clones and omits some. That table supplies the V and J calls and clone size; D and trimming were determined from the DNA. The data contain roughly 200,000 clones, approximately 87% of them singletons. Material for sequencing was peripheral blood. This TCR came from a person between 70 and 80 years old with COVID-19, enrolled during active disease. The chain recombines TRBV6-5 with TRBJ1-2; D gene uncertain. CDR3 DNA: TGTGCCAGCACCCCAGGCCCCCAGAACTATGGCTACACCTTC. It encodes CASTPGPQNYGYTF.